Reported below is one TCR beta chain. Its antigen remains unknown. The CDR3 consists of 14 residues. Germline CDR1 is MDHEN and CDR2 is SYDVKM. V was trimmed by 2 bases and J by 2 bases, leaving 10 bases between them. The data stem from a study of shared clonotypes between healthy human individuals. This table comes from immunoSEQ multiplex PCR, and its TCRdb copy is limited to in-frame clones, with some not included. The repertoire holds hundreds of thousands of clones, with more than 95% as singletons. The study, taken as a whole, reports: It was only blood that was sampled, and tissue repertoires likely differ. The low donor count limited represented genetic and exposure-history diversity. The naive CD4 repertoires of a few donors were compared, and around 4.9% of clonotypes were shared.

The sequence came from a woman aged 25 to 45 in good health. The chain carries TRBV28 and TRBJ2-7, with D uncertain. The specimen sequenced was naive CD4+ T cells sorted from blood. Stated subset: CD45RA+ positively selected. This CDR3 reads CASSLPLSAYEQYF. CDR3 DNA: TGTGCCAGCAGTTTACCACTCAGCGCCTACGAGCAGTACTTC.